One and the same sample provided the 6 T cell receptor beta chains below, sequenced in a study of CXCR3-negative and CXCR3-positive naive CD8 T cells. The TRB cDNA libraries were prepared by 5' RACE with UMI labels. After re-calling the 5' RACE reads, TCRdb lists one entry per CDR3 protein, DNA absent. In total, the table holds roughly 48,000 distinct CDR3 sequences. Material for sequencing was memory CD8+ T cells from blood. These receptors were collected from a human donor in good health. Some clones in this sample may be carry-over from other donors' samples.

This chain links TRBV6-2 or TRBV6-3 with TRBJ2-3; TCRdb outputs TRBD1, but without DNA this stays unchecked. CDR1 and CDR2 from the germline V gene are MNHEY and SVGEGT. The CDR3 is 14 residues long. The CDR3 is CASSYSQATDTQYF.

V usage is TRBV20-1 and J usage is TRBJ2-6; the D call of TRBD2 rests on TCRdb alone, since no DNA is present to check it. CDR1 is DFQATT and CDR2 is SNEGSKA in the germline V gene (reference sequence). The CDR3 runs to 17 residues. CDR3: CSARQLAGAYGANVLTF.

This chain joins TRBV19 and TRBJ1-1; TCRdb names TRBD1, which stays unverified in the absence of DNA. Per the germline V gene, CDR1 is LNHDA and CDR2 is SQIVND (reference sequence). The CDR3 is made up of 14 amino acids. The CDR3 loop reads CASSIVGGRTEAFF.

The chain employs TRBV20-1 and TRBJ2-2; there is no DNA to check the TCRdb D call of TRBD1. CDR1 and CDR2 from the germline V gene are DFQATT and SNEGSKA (reference sequence). The CDR3 has 14 amino acids. This CDR3 is CSARVTGDTGELFF.

This chain links TRBV7-6 with TRBJ2-1; as DNA is missing, the TRBD1 call by TCRdb cannot be tested. The CDR3 is 13 residues long. Per germline, CDR1 SGHVS and CDR2 FNYEAQ. The chain's CDR3 is CASTFGPANEQFF. Drawing the rest from reference TRBV7-6 and TRBJ2-1, the complete variable domain is GAGVSQSPRYKVTKRGQDVALRCDPISGHVSLYWYRQALGQGPEFLTYFNYEAQQDKSGLPNDRFSAERPEGSISTLTIQRTEQRDSAMYRCASTFGPANEQFFGPGTRLTVL.

The chain combines TRBV6-2 or TRBV6-3 with TRBJ1-5; the D call from TCRdb, TRBD1, cannot be confirmed without DNA. The CDR3 has 15 residues. In germline, CDR1 is MNHEY, CDR2 SVGEGT. CDR3 sequence reads: CASTTSGNSDQPQHF.